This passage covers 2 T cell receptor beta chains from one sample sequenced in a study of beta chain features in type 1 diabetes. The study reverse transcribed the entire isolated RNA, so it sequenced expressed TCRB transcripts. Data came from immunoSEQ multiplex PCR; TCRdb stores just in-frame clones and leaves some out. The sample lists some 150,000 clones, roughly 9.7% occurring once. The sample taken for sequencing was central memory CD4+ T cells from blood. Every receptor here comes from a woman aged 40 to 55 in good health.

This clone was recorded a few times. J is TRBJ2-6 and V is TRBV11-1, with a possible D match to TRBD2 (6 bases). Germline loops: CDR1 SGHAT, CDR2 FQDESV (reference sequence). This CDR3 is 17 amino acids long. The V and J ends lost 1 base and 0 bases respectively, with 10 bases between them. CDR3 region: CASSLDGGGSGANVLTF. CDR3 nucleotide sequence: TGTGCCAGCAGCTTAGACGGGGGTGGCTCTGGGGCCAACGTCCTGACTTTC.

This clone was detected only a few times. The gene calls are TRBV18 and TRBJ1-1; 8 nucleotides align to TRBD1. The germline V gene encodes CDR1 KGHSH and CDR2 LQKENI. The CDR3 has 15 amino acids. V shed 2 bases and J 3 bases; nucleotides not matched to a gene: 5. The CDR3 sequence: CASSPVGTGDTEAFF. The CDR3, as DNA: TGTGCCAGCTCACCAGTTGGGACAGGAGACACTGAAGCTTTCTTT.